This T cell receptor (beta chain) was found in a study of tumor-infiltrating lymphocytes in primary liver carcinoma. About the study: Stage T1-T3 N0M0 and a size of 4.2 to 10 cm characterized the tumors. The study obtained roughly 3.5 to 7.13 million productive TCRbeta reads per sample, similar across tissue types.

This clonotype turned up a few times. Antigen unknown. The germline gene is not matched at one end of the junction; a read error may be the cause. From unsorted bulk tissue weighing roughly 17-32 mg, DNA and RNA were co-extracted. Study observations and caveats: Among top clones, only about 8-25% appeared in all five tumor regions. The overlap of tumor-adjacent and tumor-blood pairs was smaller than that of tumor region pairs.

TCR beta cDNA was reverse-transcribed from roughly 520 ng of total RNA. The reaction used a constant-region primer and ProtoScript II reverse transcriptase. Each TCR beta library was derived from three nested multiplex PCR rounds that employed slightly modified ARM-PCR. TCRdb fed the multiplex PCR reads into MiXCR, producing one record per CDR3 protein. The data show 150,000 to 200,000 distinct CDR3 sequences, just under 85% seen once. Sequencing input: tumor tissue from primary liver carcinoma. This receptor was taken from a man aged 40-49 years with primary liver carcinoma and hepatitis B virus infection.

The chain's CDR3 is CASNQGQLYNSPLHF. The CDR3 DNA is TGCGCCAGCAACCAAGGGCAGCTCTATAATTCACCCCTTCACTTT. The rearrangement links TRBV4-3 to TRBJ1-6; D gene uncertain. The CDR3 extends over 15 amino acids. The germline gives CDR1 LGHNA, CDR2 YSLEER.